This TCR beta chain was captured in a study of Tregs in tolerant kidney transplant recipients. Unstimulated Tregs (CD4+CD25+CD127-) and CD4+CD25- non-Tregs were sorted from PBMCs. Remarks on this clone: Its target is unknown.

The CDR3 runs 17 residues. Losses at the gene ends were 2 bases for V and 2 bases for J; bases not matched to a gene: 10. Germline V gene sequence: CDR1 MDHEN, CDR2 SYDVKM. Overall study findings and caveats: Biological reproducibility was not directly addressed in this study. For some patients, primers changed over time, blocking nucleotide-level comparison.

Clones were read by immunoSEQ multiplex PCR, and TCRdb kept only the in-frame ones, dropping some. The data show nearly 95,000 clones, over 85% seen once. The rearrangement joins TRBV28 to TRBJ2-3, with 7 bases lining up with TRBD1. Sequenced material: CD4+ T cells from blood, taken before the transplant. The receptor's source is a human donor who received a combined kidney and bone marrow transplant. The CDR3 reads CASSLVEDRSTTDTQYF. The DNA for the CDR3 is TGTGCCAGCAGTTTAGTTGAGGACAGGTCCACCACAGATACGCAGTATTTT.